One and the same sample provided the 4 T cell receptor beta chains below, sequenced in a study of vaccination effects on CD4 cells after COVID-19. Repertoires were generated with immunoSEQ multiplex PCR, while TCRdb's copy carries only in-frame clones and drops some. The table lists about 28,000 clones, 73% of them singletons. Sequencing in the ViraFEST assay came after antigen-specific CD4+ T cells had been expanded with viral peptide pools, which were used to stimulate PBMC. Isolating CD4+ T cells followed approximately 11 days of culture. Either the BNT162b2 or mRNA-1273 vaccine was given to participants in two doses. Their antigen targets remain unknown. Sequences were derived from CD4+ T cells from PBMCs cultured with HCoV-NL63 spike peptides, sampled after COVID-19 vaccination. These TCRs come from a human donor who received a COVID-19 vaccine.

This rearrangement joins TRBV18 to TRBJ2-5; D is unclear. The V gene lost 4 bases and the J gene lost 1 base, with 7 bases spanning the gap. CDR1 is KGHSH, CDR2 LQKENI, per germline. CDR3 length: 13 residues. The CDR3 loop is CASSQTVQETQYF. The CDR3 DNA sequence: TGTGCCAGCTCACAAACAGTCCAAGAGACCCAGTACTTC.

The CDR3 region has the DNA TGTGCCAGCACCGGGACTAGTGGGCGGTGGGGTGAGCAGTTCTTC. It yields the protein CASTGTSGRWGEQFF. This chain joins TRBV6-5 and TRBJ2-1, with TRBD2 matching 8 bases. Germline trimming cut 7 bases from V and 9 bases from J; bases unmatched to any gene: 14. The CDR3 runs 15 residues. Germline V CDR1 and CDR2: MNHEY, SVGAGI.

The chain carries TRBV11-3 and TRBJ2-7; tentatively, D is TRBD1 (6 bases). The CDR3 has 13 amino acids. CDR1 and CDR2 from the germline V gene are SGHNT and YENEEA. The V and J ends lost 6 bases and 3 bases respectively, with 12 bases between them. This chain's CDR3 is CASSNGQLYEQYF. The CDR3 DNA sequence: TGTGCCAGCAGTAATGGACAGCTCTACGAGCAGTACTTC. Full variable domain (outside the CDR3, taken from reference TRBV11-3 and TRBJ2-7): EAGVVQSPRYKIIEKKQPVAFWCNPISGHNTLYWYLQNLGQGPELLIRYENEEAVDDSQLPKDRFSAERLKGVDSTLKIQPAELGDSAVYLCASSNGQLYEQYFGPGTRLTVT.

This chain links TRBV25-1 with TRBJ1-4, with 7 bases matching TRBD1. The ends lost 5 bases at V and 1 base at J; junction bases unmatched: 10. Germline loops: CDR1 MGHDK, CDR2 SYGVNS. The CDR3 sequence is 17 residues long. CDR3 coding DNA: TGTGCCAGCAGTCCGCTAAGGGGGCTGTTAACTAATGAAAAACTGTTTTTT. Translation: CASSPLRGLLTNEKLFF.